A single sample is the source of the 29 T cell receptor beta chains below, sequenced in a study of technical replicates of blood from several donors. Data came from immunoSEQ multiplex PCR; TCRdb stores just in-frame clones and leaves some out. The sample holds approximately 81,000 clones; 90% to 97% are singletons and the top ten take roughly 0.36%. Sequenced: T cells isolated from PBMCs. The receptor set was obtained from a human donor in good health.

The gene calls are TRBV5-1 and TRBJ1-5; a possible D gene is TRBD1 (5 bases). Germline V lookup: CDR1 SGHRS, CDR2 YFSETQ. V lost 3 bases to trimming and J lost 4 bases, with 8 bases between them. This CDR3 is 13 amino acids long. The CDR3 nucleotides read TGCGCCAGCAGCTCGGAGGGGAATCAGCCCCAGCATTTT. Encoded protein: CASSSEGNQPQHF.

The chain links TRBV7-2 to TRBJ1-4; 7 bases are a match to TRBD1. Germline lookup yields CDR1 SGHTA and CDR2 FQGNSA. With V trimmed by 3 bases and J by 8 bases, 9 bases remained unmatched. The CDR3 has 15 residues. CDR3 region: CASSLRTGYREKLFF. The DNA for the CDR3 is TGTGCCAGCAGCTTGAGGACAGGTTACCGAGAAAAACTGTTTTTT.

The J gene is TRBJ1-2, the V gene TRBV10-3, with TRBD1 matching over 8 bases. The CDR3 is 12 amino acids. After removal of 3 bases from V and 10 bases from J, the junction contained 4 bases not matched to a gene. Germline V gene data show CDR1 as ENHRY and CDR2 as SYGVKD. The CDR3, as DNA: TGTGCCATCAGTGATCAGGGGGCGTCCTACACCTTC. Its translation: CAISDQGASYTF.

The chain uses TRBV19 and TRBJ1-1; D is undetermined. This CDR3 has 13 amino acids. Germline V gene data show CDR1 as LNHDA and CDR2 as SQIVND (reference sequence). V was shortened by 7 bases and J by 3 bases, with 12 bases between the two germline ends. The CDR3, as DNA: TGTGCCAGTAAATTGGCTAGCCACACTGAAGCTTTCTTT. Protein product: CASKLASHTEAFF.

The sample holds a few counts of this clone. CDR3 amino acids: CASTDPGVWEPQHF. DNA of the CDR3: TGTGCCAGTACCGACCCGGGGGTCTGGGAGCCCCAGCATTTT. V is TRBV19 and J is TRBJ1-5; D might be TRBD1 (5 bases). CDR3 size: 14 residues. The V end lost 7 bases, the J end lost 8 bases, and 18 bases lay between the germline ends. Germline lookup yields CDR1 LNHDA and CDR2 SQIVND (reference sequence).

J is TRBJ2-5 and V is TRBV11-2; 9 bases align to TRBD2. V shed 1 base and J 5 bases; nucleotides not matched to a gene: 5. From germline, CDR1 is SGHAT and CDR2 FQNNGV. The CDR3 length is 15 residues. The chain's CDR3 is CASSLVAGVGETQYF. The CDR3 DNA follows: TGTGCCAGCAGCTTAGTAGCGGGAGTAGGTGAGACCCAGTACTTC.

This clone was seen only once. The J gene is TRBJ2-7, the V gene TRBV27, with 10 nucleotides matching TRBD1. The CDR3 extends over 16 amino acids. Germline CDR1 MNHEY, CDR2 SMNVEV (reference sequence). V lost 0 bases and J lost 7; bases outside the gene matches: 9. CDR3 loop: CASSLSAGTGDREQYF. CDR3 bases: TGTGCCAGCAGTTTATCAGCCGGGACAGGGGATCGAGAGCAGTACTTC.

The chain is built from TRBV4-2 and TRBJ1-1; tentatively, D is TRBD1 (6 bases). This CDR3 region has 14 residues. The germline gives CDR1 LGHNA, CDR2 YNFKEQ. The V gene lost 4 bases and the J gene lost 5 bases, with 14 bases spanning the gap. The CDR3 here is CASSLAGEGTEAFF. The CDR3 DNA follows: TGTGCCAGCAGCCTGGCAGGGGAAGGTACTGAAGCTTTCTTT.

The rearrangement uses TRBV18 and TRBJ1-1; 9 bases line up with TRBD1. Germline lookup yields CDR1 KGHSH and CDR2 LQKENI. The junction had 0 bases not matched to a gene; V was cut back by 3 bases and J by 1 base. The CDR3 is 14 residues long. Written as DNA, the CDR3 is TGTGCCAGCTCACCGGGACAGGGGAACACTGAAGCTTTCTTT. It translates to CASSPGQGNTEAFF.

This chain uses TRBV4-1 with TRBJ1-4; a possible D gene is TRBD1 (6 bases). Germline V gene data show CDR1 as MGHRA and CDR2 as YSYEKL. V dropped 1 base and J dropped 6 bases, with 9 bases sitting between them. CDR3 length: 14 amino acids. The CDR3 region has the DNA TGCGCCAGCAGCCAAGGCAGGGGCGATGAAAAACTGTTTTTT. Translated, it gives CASSQGRGDEKLFF.

The chain recombines TRBV6-1 with TRBJ1-1; the match to TRBD1 covers 7 bases. Germline V lookup: CDR1 MNHNS, CDR2 SASEGT. V lost 9 bases and J lost 1; bases outside the gene matches: 8. The CDR3 runs 14 residues. For the CDR3, the DNA is TGTGCCAGTGTAAGTAGGACAGGGAACACTGAAGCTTTCTTT. This sequence encodes CASVSRTGNTEAFF.

The rearrangement joins TRBV6-6 to TRBJ2-3; D perhaps matches TRBD2 (5 bases). The CDR3 loop spans 12 amino acids. The V and J ends lost 6 bases and 6 bases respectively, with 10 bases between them. Germline V CDR1 and CDR2: MNHNY, SVGAGI (reference sequence). The CDR3 DNA reads as TGTGCCAGCAGCGGGGATTCGGATACGCAGTATTTT. This codes for CASSGDSDTQYF.

This clone has a handful of counts. The chain uses TRBV25-1 and TRBJ2-3; D possibly corresponds to TRBD2 (5 bases). CDR1 and CDR2 from the germline V gene are MGHDK and SYGVNS. The CDR3 has 14 amino acids. V shed 5 bases and J shed 8 bases, with 17 bases lying between them. This CDR3 is CASSPPRGMGTQYF. The CDR3 DNA follows: TGTGCCAGCAGTCCTCCGAGAGGGATGGGTACGCAGTATTTT.

The V and J genes are TRBV5-1 and TRBJ2-5; 9 positions match TRBD1. Germline values: CDR1 SGHRS, CDR2 YFSETQ. Trimming at V came to 3 bases and at J to 2 bases, leaving 20 bases not matched to a gene. CDR3 size: 20 residues. The CDR3 region is CASSSEYRTGVIWGQETQYF. The CDR3, as DNA: TGCGCCAGCAGCTCTGAATATAGGACAGGGGTTATTTGGGGACAAGAGACCCAGTACTTC.

The rearrangement joins TRBV29-1 to TRBJ1-2, with 9 nucleotides matching TRBD1. This CDR3 region has 14 residues. In germline, CDR1 is SQVTM, CDR2 ANQGSEA. V lost 0 bases and J lost 5; bases outside the gene matches: 4. The CDR3 bases are TGCAGCGTTGAAGAGGGGACAGGGTATTATGGCTACACCTTC. Translated, it gives CSVEEGTGYYGYTF. Supplemented by reference TRBV29-1 and TRBJ1-2, the full variable domain reads SAVISQKPSRDICQRGTSLTIQCQVDSQVTMMFWYRQQPGQSLTLIATANQGSEATYESGFVIDKFPISRPNLTFSTLTVSNMSPEDSSIYLCSVEEGTGYYGYTFGSGTRLTVV.

This chain connects TRBV7-2 to TRBJ2-2, with D possibly being TRBD2 (5 bases). V lost 8 bases, J lost 3 bases, and 25 bases lay in between. Germline CDR1 reads SGHTA; CDR2 reads FQGNSA. The CDR3 is made up of 18 amino acids. CDR3 coding DNA: TGTGCCAGCCCCGATCGAGGCAACGGGATAGGGTACACCGGGGAGCTGTTTTTT. Its translation: CASPDRGNGIGYTGELFF.

J is TRBJ1-2 and V is TRBV28; TRBD1 agrees at 8 bases. J lost 5 bases, V lost 5 bases, and 4 bases had no gene match. Looked up from germline, CDR1 is MDHEN and CDR2 is SYDVKM. The CDR3 consists of 13 residues. CDR3 coding DNA: TGTGCCAGCAGTGTGGGGACAGGATATGGCTACACCTTC. Residues: CASSVGTGYGYTF.

The chain carries TRBV5-1 and TRBJ2-1, with D tentatively TRBD2 (6 bases). V was shortened by 2 bases and J by 9 bases, with 15 bases between the two germline ends. Germline CDR1 reads SGHRS; CDR2 reads YFSETQ. This CDR3 has 14 amino acids. CDR3 sequence reads: CASSLRRAVGEQFF. As DNA, the CDR3 is TGCGCCAGCAGCTTACGGAGGGCCGTGGGTGAGCAGTTCTTC.

CDR3 DNA: TGTGCCAGCCAGGGTACGGATGAGCAGTTCTTC. Translating it yields CASQGTDEQFF. The rearrangement joins TRBV19 to TRBJ2-1; D is perhaps TRBD1 (5 bases). The germline V gene has CDR1 LNHDA and CDR2 SQIVND (reference sequence). V was cut by 9 bases and J by 8 bases, with 11 bases left in between. This CDR3 has 11 residues. The variable domain in full, with the rest retrieved from reference TRBV19 and TRBJ2-1, is DGGITQSPKYLFRKEGQNVTLSCEQNLNHDAMYWYRQDPGQGLRLIYYSQIVNDFQKGDIAEGYSVSREKKESFPLTVTSAQKNPTAFYLCASQGTDEQFFGPGTRLTVL.

The rearrangement joins TRBV15 to TRBJ2-7; 7 bases are a match to TRBD2. The CDR3 totals 15 residues. Germline loops: CDR1 LNHNV, CDR2 YYDKDF (reference sequence). Trimming removed 3 bases from V and 2 bases from J; junction bases left unmatched: 7. CDR3 DNA: TGTGCCACCAGCAGGGGGGAAGCGGGAACCTACGAGCAGTACTTC. It yields the protein CATSRGEAGTYEQYF.

This clone appeared a single time. V and J are TRBV19 and TRBJ1-3, with unresolved D. CDR1 and CDR2 from the germline V gene are LNHDA and SQIVND (reference sequence). The CDR3 sequence is 12 residues long. Trimming removed 7 bases from V and 1 base from J, with 5 bases in between. The CDR3 loop is CASTPSGNTIYF. The CDR3 DNA reads TGTGCCAGTACCCCGTCTGGAAACACCATATATTTT.

The V call is TRBV9, the J call TRBJ2-7; TRBD2 aligns across 7 bases. This CDR3 comprises 15 residues. J lost 4 bases, V lost 0 bases, and 7 bases had no gene match. Germline V gives CDR1 SGDLS, CDR2 YYNGEE. The CDR3 loop is CASSVATAGLYEQYF. The CDR3 DNA follows: TGTGCCAGCAGCGTAGCTACAGCGGGATTATACGAGCAGTACTTC.

The J gene is TRBJ2-5, the V gene TRBV6-6, with D unresolved. Trimming removed 3 bases at V and 2 bases at J, with 10 bases between. The CDR3 runs to 14 residues. Germline values: CDR1 MNHNY, CDR2 SVGAGI (reference sequence). CDR3: CASSYGGSQETQYF. The CDR3 nucleotides are TGTGCCAGCAGTTATGGCGGAAGTCAAGAGACCCAGTACTTC.

The chain has TRBV29-1 and TRBJ2-2, with a tentative D call TRBD1 (6 bases). CDR3 length: 14 residues. Germline V lookup: CDR1 SQVTM, CDR2 ANQGSEA. Deletions cut 4 bases from V and 7 bases from J, with 16 bases between. The CDR3 DNA reads as TGCAGCGTTGGACAGGACTGGGGGAACGGGGAGCTGTTTTTT. Protein sequence: CSVGQDWGNGELFF.

This chain links TRBV27 with TRBJ1-5, with 10 bases fitting TRBD1. The CDR3 loop spans 16 amino acids. Germline V lookup: CDR1 MNHEY, CDR2 SMNVEV (reference sequence). J lost 6 bases, V lost 5 bases, and 10 bases had no gene match. CDR3 in DNA: TGTGCCAGCAGTGTCGCGGGACAGGGGATACTTCAGCCCCAGCATTTT. The encoded protein is CASSVAGQGILQPQHF.

The gene calls are TRBV18 and TRBJ1-3; 7 bases match TRBD1. CDR1 and CDR2 from the germline V gene are KGHSH and LQKENI. Trimming took 3 bases from V and 6 from J; bases not matched to a gene: 5. CDR3 length: 14 residues. Here the CDR3 reads CASSPRTGENTIYF. CDR3 sequence (DNA): TGTGCCAGCTCACCCCGAACAGGGGAAAACACCATATATTTT.

The chain couples TRBV7-9 to TRBJ2-2; TRBD1 agrees at 10 bases. Germline lookup yields CDR1 SEHNR and CDR2 FQNEAQ (reference sequence). CDR3 size: 15 residues. With V trimmed by 3 bases and J by 7 bases, 5 bases remained unmatched. The CDR3 DNA follows: TGTGCCAGCAGCTTCGAGGGACAGGGGAACGGGGAGCTGTTTTTT. Amino acids: CASSFEGQGNGELFF. The variable domain in full, with the rest retrieved from reference TRBV7-9 and TRBJ2-2, is DTGVSQNPRHKITKRGQNVTFRCDPISEHNRLYWYRQTLGQGPEFLTYFQNEAQLEKSRLLSDRFSAERPKGSFSTLEIQRTEQGDSAMYLCASSFEGQGNGELFFGEGSRLTVL.

The chain is built from TRBV5-1 and TRBJ2-7; maybe TRBD1 (9 bases). This CDR3 has 16 amino acids. Germline assignment: CDR1 SGHRS and CDR2 YFSETQ. With 3 bases removed from V and 3 bases from J, the gap between germline ends came to 19 bases. The CDR3: CASSSTGGGGSYEQYF. CDR3 nucleotides: TGCGCCAGCAGCTCTACAGGGGGCGGGGGGAGCTACGAGCAGTACTTC.

CDR3 nucleotide sequence: TGCGCCAGCAGCTCGGGGACATCTTACACTGAAGCTTTCTTT. Protein sequence: CASSSGTSYTEAFF. The chain employs TRBV5-1 and TRBJ1-1; perhaps TRBD1 as D (6 bases). Germline loops: CDR1 SGHRS, CDR2 YFSETQ. V lost 3 bases to trimming and J lost 3 bases, with 12 bases between them. The CDR3 consists of 14 residues.